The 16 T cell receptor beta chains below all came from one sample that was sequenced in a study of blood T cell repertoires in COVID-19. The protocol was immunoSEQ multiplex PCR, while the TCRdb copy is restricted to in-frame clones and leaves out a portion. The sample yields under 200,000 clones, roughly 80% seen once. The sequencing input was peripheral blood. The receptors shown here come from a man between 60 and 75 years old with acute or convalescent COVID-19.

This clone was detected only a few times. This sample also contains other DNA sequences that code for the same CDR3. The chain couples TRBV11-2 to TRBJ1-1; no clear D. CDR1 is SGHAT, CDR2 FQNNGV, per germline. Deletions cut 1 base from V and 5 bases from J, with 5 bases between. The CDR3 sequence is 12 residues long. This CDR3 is CASSLGATEAFF. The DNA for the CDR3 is TGTGCCAGCAGCTTAGGGGCAACTGAAGCTTTCTTT.

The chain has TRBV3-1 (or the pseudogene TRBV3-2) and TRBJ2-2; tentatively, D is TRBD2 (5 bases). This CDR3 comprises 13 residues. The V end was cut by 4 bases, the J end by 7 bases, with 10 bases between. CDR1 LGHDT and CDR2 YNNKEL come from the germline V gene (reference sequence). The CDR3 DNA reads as TGTGCCAGCAGCCCGACTACTAGCGGGGAGCTGTTTTTT. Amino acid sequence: CASSPTTSGELFF.

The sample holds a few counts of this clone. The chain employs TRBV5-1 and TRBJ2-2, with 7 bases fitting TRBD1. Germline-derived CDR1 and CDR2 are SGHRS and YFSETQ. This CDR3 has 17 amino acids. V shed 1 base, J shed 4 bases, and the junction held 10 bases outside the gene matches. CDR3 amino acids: CASSLRSTGESTGELFF. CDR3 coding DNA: TGCGCCAGCAGCTTGAGGAGTACAGGGGAGAGCACCGGGGAGCTGTTTTTT.

The CDR3 protein is CASGSDRVSDYTF. For the CDR3, the DNA is TGTGCTAGTGGTTCGGACAGGGTCTCTGACTACACCTTC. This chain joins TRBV12-5 and TRBJ1-2; TRBD1 aligns across 8 bases. The germline gives CDR1 LGHNT, CDR2 FRNRAP. The CDR3 runs 13 residues. The J segment lost 10 bases and the V segment lost 4 bases, leaving 8 bases of the junction unmatched.

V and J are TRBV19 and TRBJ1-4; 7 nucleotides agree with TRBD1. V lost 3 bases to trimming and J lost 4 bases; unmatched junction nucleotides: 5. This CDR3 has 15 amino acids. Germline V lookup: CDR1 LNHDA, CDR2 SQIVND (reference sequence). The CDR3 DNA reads TGTGCCAGTAGTATGCACAGGGGAGGTAATGAAAAACTGTTTTTT. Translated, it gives CASSMHRGGNEKLFF.

CDR3 DNA sequence: TGTGCCGTAGAAGGGGCTAGGGGCACTGAAGCTTTCTTT. This translates into CAVEGARGTEAFF. The chain couples TRBV5-8 to TRBJ1-1; D perhaps matches TRBD1 (5 bases). Germline assignment: CDR1 SGHTS and CDR2 YDEGEE. V dropped 10 bases and J dropped 4 bases, with 17 bases sitting between them. The CDR3 extends over 13 amino acids.

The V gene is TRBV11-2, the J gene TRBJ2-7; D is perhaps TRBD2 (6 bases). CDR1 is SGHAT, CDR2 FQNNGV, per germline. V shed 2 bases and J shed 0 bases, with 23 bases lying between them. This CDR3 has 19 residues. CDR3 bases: TGTGCCAGCAGCTTATGGGGGGAAGGACCGCAAATTAGCTCCTACGAGCAGTACTTC. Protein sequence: CASSLWGEGPQISSYEQYF.

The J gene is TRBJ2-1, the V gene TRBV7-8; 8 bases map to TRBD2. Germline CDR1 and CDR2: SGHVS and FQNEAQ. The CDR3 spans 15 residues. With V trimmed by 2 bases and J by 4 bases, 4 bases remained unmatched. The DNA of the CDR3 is TGTGCCAGCAGCTTACTAGCGGGTGCTTACAATGAGCAGTTCTTC. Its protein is CASSLLAGAYNEQFF.

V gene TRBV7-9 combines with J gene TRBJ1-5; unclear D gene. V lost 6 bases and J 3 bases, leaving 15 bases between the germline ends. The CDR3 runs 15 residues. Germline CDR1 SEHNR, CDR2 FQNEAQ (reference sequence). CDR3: CASSFGSGPNQPQHF. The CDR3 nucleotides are TGTGCCAGCAGTTTTGGCTCAGGCCCCAATCAGCCCCAGCATTTT.

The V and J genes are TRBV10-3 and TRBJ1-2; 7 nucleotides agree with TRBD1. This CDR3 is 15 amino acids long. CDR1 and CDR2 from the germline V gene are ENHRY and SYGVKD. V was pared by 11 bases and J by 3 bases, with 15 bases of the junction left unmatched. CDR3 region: CASRGIEGADYGYTF. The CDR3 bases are TGTGCCTCCCGCGGGATAGAGGGGGCAGACTATGGCTACACCTTC.

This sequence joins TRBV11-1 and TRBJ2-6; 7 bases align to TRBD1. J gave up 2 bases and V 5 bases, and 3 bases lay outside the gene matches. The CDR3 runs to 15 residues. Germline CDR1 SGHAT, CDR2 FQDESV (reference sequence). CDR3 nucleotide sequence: TGTGCCAGCAGCGGTCAGGGGGCTGGGGCCAACGTCCTGACTTTC. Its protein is CASSGQGAGANVLTF.

In nucleotides, the CDR3 is TGTGCCAGCAGTCCCCCGGGACAATATGGCTACACCTTC. This codes for CASSPPGQYGYTF. The J gene is TRBJ1-2, the V gene TRBV28; a possible D gene is TRBD1 (6 bases). This CDR3 is built from 13 residues. The germline gives CDR1 MDHEN, CDR2 SYDVKM. Trimming pared 5 bases from V and 5 bases from J, leaving 12 bases between.

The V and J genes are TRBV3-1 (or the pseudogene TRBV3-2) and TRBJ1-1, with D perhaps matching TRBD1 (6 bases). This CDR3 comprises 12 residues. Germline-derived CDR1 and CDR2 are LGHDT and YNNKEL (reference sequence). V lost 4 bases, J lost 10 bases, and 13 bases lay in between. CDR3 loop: CASSRRGGLAFF. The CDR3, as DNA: TGTGCCAGCAGCCGACGGGGGGGGCTAGCTTTCTTT.

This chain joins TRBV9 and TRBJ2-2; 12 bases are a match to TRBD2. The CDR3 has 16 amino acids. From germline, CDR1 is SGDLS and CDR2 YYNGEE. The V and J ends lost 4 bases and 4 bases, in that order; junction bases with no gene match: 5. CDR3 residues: CASSSGLAGTTGELFF. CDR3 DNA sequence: TGTGCCAGCAGCTCCGGACTAGCGGGGACCACCGGGGAGCTGTTTTTT.

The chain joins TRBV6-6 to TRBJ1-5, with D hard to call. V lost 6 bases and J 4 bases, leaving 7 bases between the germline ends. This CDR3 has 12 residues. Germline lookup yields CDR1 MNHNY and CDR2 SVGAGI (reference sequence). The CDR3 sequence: CASSYRNQPQHF. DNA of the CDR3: TGTGCCAGCAGCTACCGGAATCAGCCCCAGCATTTT.

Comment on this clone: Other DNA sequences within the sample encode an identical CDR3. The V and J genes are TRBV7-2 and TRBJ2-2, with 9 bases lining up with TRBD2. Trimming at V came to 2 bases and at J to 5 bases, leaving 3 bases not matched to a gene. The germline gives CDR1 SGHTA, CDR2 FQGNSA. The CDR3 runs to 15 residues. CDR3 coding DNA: TGTGCCAGCAGCTTAAAAGCGGGGGGAACCGGGGAGCTGTTTTTT. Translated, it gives CASSLKAGGTGELFF.